The table lists the clone carrying this TCR beta chain with many counts. Antigen: not known. The use of genomic DNA as template underpinned the TCR beta VDJ and CDR3 profiling. TCRdb reprocessed the reads with MiXCR, giving one entry per CDR3 protein. The data contain 65,000 or so distinct CDR3 sequences, over 45% of them singletons. This sample was taken from a study of CD8+CD57+ T cells in acquired aplastic anemia. Study-level information: DNA per sorted CD4+ or CD8+ sample ranged roughly 0.19 to 30 ug, averaging approximately 3.1 ug. On average, healthy donors gave 8.5 million to 13 million reads for CD4+ cells. Study-wide findings and caveats: Patients and controls had in common fewer than 30 CD8+ CDR3 sequences.

Germline lookup yields CDR1 LGHNA and CDR2 YNFKEQ. With 1 base clipped from V and 3 bases from J, the junction kept 3 bases outside the gene matches. This CDR3 has 15 amino acids. Input material: sorted CD4+, CD8+, or CD8+CD57+ T cells (not recorded which) from PBMCs. The sequence was collected from a human donor in good health, serving as a control. V is TRBV4-2 and J is TRBJ1-5, with 7 bases matching TRBD1. The CDR3 region is CASSQGQGNNQPQHF. CDR3 DNA sequence: TGTGCCAGCAGCCAAGGACAGGGTAACAATCAGCCCCAGCATTTT.